A selection of T cell receptor beta chains follows, all from one sample in a study of cytotoxic CD8 clonotypes in ibrutinib-treated CLL. Generated by immunoSEQ multiplex PCR, the TCRdb table keeps only in-frame clones and is missing some. The sample lists around 97,000 clones; approximately 78% were seen once. Sample: PBMCs, taken after 12 months of ibrutinib treatment. The origin of the receptors is a human donor with chronic lymphocytic leukemia. Both conserved end residues are part of each CDR3.

CASTRRSSTDTQYF	TRBV6-5	TRBJ2-3
CASSRLTEAFF	TRBV7-2	TRBJ1-1
CASSEGGIQETQYF	TRBV2	TRBJ2-5
CASSPEAGNTEAFF	TRBV7-2	TRBJ1-1
CASSVRPQGTNEKLFF	TRBV9	TRBJ1-4
CASGDVGQFGSYNSPLHF	TRBV28	TRBJ1-6
CASSPDDYYGYTF	TRBV5-1	TRBJ1-2
CACRGGDYEQYF	TRBV6-6	TRBJ2-7
CASSGRLAGDDTQYF	TRBV28	TRBJ2-3
CASRAGEWRAFF	TRBV2	TRBJ1-1
CSAPGVGTGELFF	TRBV29-1	TRBJ2-2
CASSFSPTGTSHEQYF	TRBV13	TRBJ2-7
CASSLEVYEQYF	TRBV28	TRBJ2-7
CASSLNSGANVLTF	TRBV7-9	TRBJ2-6
CASRSWTGGRTEAFF	TRBV2	TRBJ1-1
CSVEKDNEQFF	TRBV29-1	TRBJ2-1
CASSPQTDNTEAFF	TRBV19	TRBJ1-1
CASRRGRQETQYF	TRBV28	TRBJ2-5
CASSVLPGNTIYF	TRBV9	TRBJ1-3
CASSFDRDEQYF	TRBV2	TRBJ2-7
CASSYKDPPSGLFF	TRBV4-2	TRBJ1-4
CASTIFRDPGGYGYTF	TRBV7-9	TRBJ1-2
CASRGRRGTDTQYF	TRBV2	TRBJ2-3
CASSLGLGYEQYF	TRBV2	TRBJ2-7
CASSAGQGANSLGELFF	TRBV5-8	TRBJ2-2
CASSARQGNNEKLFF	TRBV25-1	TRBJ1-4
CSVALRGRVEQFF	TRBV29-1	TRBJ2-1
CASSQLMGHTGELFF	TRBV7-9	TRBJ2-2
CASSLAFGGRETQYF	TRBV5-1	TRBJ2-5
CASSYSVSAAYNEQFF	TRBV6-6	TRBJ2-1
CASRVGPAGSTDTQYF	TRBV5-1	TRBJ2-3
CASSYSYTVGELFF	TRBV6-5	TRBJ1-4
CASSDSLGGSEKLFF	TRBV7-9	TRBJ1-4
CASSPQGLNGELFF	TRBV11-2	TRBJ2-2
CASSLGGRANEKLFF	TRBV7-6	TRBJ1-4
CAWGRDREYEQYF	TRBV30	TRBJ2-7
CASSRGGTSTDTQYF	TRBV9	TRBJ2-3
CASTRGADNSPLHF	TRBV2	TRBJ1-6
CASSSQTSGGAYEQFF	TRBV5-1	TRBJ2-1
CASRWSGTGLHEQYF	TRBV6-5	TRBJ2-7
CASSPSLRQGTSGNTIYF	TRBV18	TRBJ1-3
CASSQPPTFGTGKGVEQYF	TRBV16	TRBJ2-7
CASSYSSPGVGQPQHF	TRBV6-5	TRBJ1-5
CASSYITGPYGYTF	TRBV7-9	TRBJ1-2
CASSFWGDNEQFF	TRBV5-1	TRBJ2-1
CASSWTEPYNSPLHF	TRBV10-2	TRBJ1-6
CAWSQAGAGNTIYF	TRBV30	TRBJ1-3
CASSLAGALDTQYF	TRBV5-6	TRBJ2-3
CASSRIFNGQEDGYTF	TRBV18	TRBJ1-2
CASSSGLVTDTQYF	TRBV5-4	TRBJ2-3
CASSSGEREQYF	TRBV6-5	TRBJ2-7